A selection of T cell receptor beta chains follows, all from one sample in a study of blood T cells in healthy people across ages. TCRdb redid the calling of the 5' RACE reads with MiXCR, one entry per CDR3 protein. The sample yields about 1.4 million distinct CDR3 sequences, 45% to 70% seen once. Sequencing was done on a sample of blood. These receptors originate from a man aged 18 to 30 in good health. CDR3s include the opening cysteine and the closing phenylalanine or tryptophan. The D gene is left open where the match is weak. Clone size is given for some rows only: seen once, a few or many times, or a class if the clone is expanded.

J gene,clone size,V gene,D gene,CDR3 DNA,CDR3 protein
TRBJ2-1,-,TRBV27,TRBD2,TGTGCCAGCAGCACGGGACTAGGGTGGTATGAGCAGTTCTTC,CASSTGLGWYEQFF
TRBJ2-5,few,TRBV11-2,TRBD1,TGTGCCAGCAGCTTAGGGGACAGAATCCAAGAGACCCAGTACTTC,CASSLGDRIQETQYF
TRBJ2-1,-,TRBV7-2,-,TGTGCCGGGCAGGGCTCCTACAATGAGCAGTTCTTC,CAGQGSYNEQFF
TRBJ2-3,-,TRBV25-1,-,TGTGCCAGCAGTGAATATCAGTCCCTCTACACAGATACGCAGTATTTT,CASSEYQSLYTDTQYF
TRBJ2-7,-,TRBV20-1,-,TGCAGTGCCCTGACGGACAGAGGGTTCTACGAGCAGTACTTC,CSALTDRGFYEQYF
TRBJ1-2,-,TRBV6-5,-,TGTGCCAGCAGTTACCCTTCGGGAGGCTACACCTTC,CASSYPSGGYTF
TRBJ2-5,-,TRBV15,-,TGTGCCACCAGCAGAGACTTAGGACGGACAGAGACCCAGTACTTC,CATSRDLGRTETQYF
TRBJ2-7,few,TRBV12-3/TRBV12-4,TRBD2,TGTGCCAGCAGTTTCTCTAGCGGGAGAGGAGAGCAGTACTTC,CASSFSSGRGEQYF
TRBJ2-3,-,TRBV7-8,-,TGTGCCAGCAGCTTCTCGGTAGGCATCGGCACAGATACGCAGTATTTT,CASSFSVGIGTDTQYF
TRBJ1-2,-,TRBV29-1,TRBD1,TGCGGCGCTCTCGGACAGGGCCGGAGTGGCTACACCTTC,CGALGQGRSGYTF
TRBJ2-1,-,TRBV6-6,-,TGTGCCAGCAGGTTTCAGGGTCATGAGCAGTTCTTC,CASRFQGHEQFF
TRBJ2-3,few,TRBV29-1,TRBD1,TGCAGCGTTACCCGGGACAGTGGCGCAGATACGCAGTATTTT,CSVTRDSGADTQYF
TRBJ1-2,-,TRBV12-3/TRBV12-4,-,TGTGCCAGCTCAATTGGACGGCACTATGGCTACACCTTC,CASSIGRHYGYTF
TRBJ1-2,-,TRBV4-3,-,TGTGCCAGCAGCCAAGGGAGGGACTATGGCTACACCTTC,CASSQGRDYGYTF
TRBJ1-2,-,TRBV7-2,-,TGTGCCAGCAGCTCCACTCATGGCTACACCTTC,CASSSTHGYTF
TRBJ1-5,-,TRBV7-8,-,TGTGCCAGCAGCTACAAGGAGGGCAATCAGCCCCAGCATTTT,CASSYKEGNQPQHF
TRBJ2-3,-,TRBV5-1,TRBD2,TGCGCCAGCAGCTTGTCTAGCGGGGGCTCTTGGGATACGCAGTATTTT,CASSLSSGGSWDTQYF
TRBJ2-1,-,TRBV28,TRBD1,TGTGCCAGCACCAGTCGGACAGGGCCGAACAATGAGCAGTTCTTC,CASTSRTGPNNEQFF
TRBJ2-3,-,TRBV14,TRBD2,TGTGCCAGCAGCCCGCAAACCTGGACTAGCGGGAGGACAGATACGCAGTATTTT,CASSPQTWTSGRTDTQYF
TRBJ1-1,-,TRBV5-1,TRBD1,TGCGCCAGCCAACGGGACAGGGACACTGAAGCTTTCTTT,CASQRDRDTEAFF
TRBJ1-4,-,TRBV20-1,-,TGCAGTGCTAGAACAGGGTGGAGGGAAAAACTGTTTTTT,CSARTGWREKLFF
TRBJ1-1,-,TRBV20-1,-,TGCAGTGCTAGTAACGAGATGAACACTGAAGCTTTCTTT,CSASNEMNTEAFF
TRBJ2-3,-,TRBV15,-,TGTGCCACCAGCCCAGGGTTAGGCACAGATACGCAGTATTTT,CATSPGLGTDTQYF
TRBJ2-1,few,TRBV4-2,-,TGTGCCAGCAGCCAAGATAGGGCTAGAGAATACAATGAGCAGTTCTTC,CASSQDRAREYNEQFF